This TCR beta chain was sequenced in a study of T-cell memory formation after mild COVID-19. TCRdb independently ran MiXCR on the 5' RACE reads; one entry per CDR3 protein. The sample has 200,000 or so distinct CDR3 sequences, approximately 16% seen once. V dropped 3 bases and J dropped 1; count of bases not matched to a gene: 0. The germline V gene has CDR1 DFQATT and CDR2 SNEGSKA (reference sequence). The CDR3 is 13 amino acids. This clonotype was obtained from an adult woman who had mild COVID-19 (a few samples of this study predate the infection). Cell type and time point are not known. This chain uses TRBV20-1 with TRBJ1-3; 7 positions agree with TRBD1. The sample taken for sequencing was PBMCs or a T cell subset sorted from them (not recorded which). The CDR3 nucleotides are TGCAGTGCTAGGACAGGGTCTGGAAACACCATATATTTT. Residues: CSARTGSGNTIYF.